The 30 T cell receptor beta chains below come from one sample, sequenced in a study of blood T cell repertoires in COVID-19. Sequencing was performed with immunoSEQ multiplex PCR; in TCRdb, only in-frame clones are kept and a portion is missing. This sample has around 170,000 clones, with roughly 83% found just once. Sequenced: peripheral blood. Every receptor here comes from a young man with active or convalescent COVID-19.

The CDR3 nucleotides are TGTGCCACCAGCAGAGGAGGGATCGAAGAGACCCAGTACTTC. As protein: CATSRGGIEETQYF. The genes are TRBV15 and TRBJ2-5; perhaps TRBD2 as D (5 bases). Per germline, CDR1 LNHNV and CDR2 YYDKDF (reference sequence). The V gene lost 1 base and the J gene lost 3 bases, with 9 bases spanning the gap. CDR3 length equals 14 residues.

V gene TRBV6-2 or TRBV6-3 combines with J gene TRBJ1-5; perhaps TRBD1 as D (6 bases). The germline CDR1 and CDR2 sequences are MNHEY and SVGEGT. V lost 5 bases to trimming and J lost 2 bases, with 16 bases between them. The CDR3 has 16 amino acids. The CDR3 loop reads CASSTTGFRGNQPQHF. The DNA of the CDR3 is TGTGCCAGCAGTACCACAGGGTTTAGGGGCAATCAGCCCCAGCATTTT.

The V gene is TRBV9, the J gene TRBJ2-1; 8 positions match TRBD2. Trimming took 1 base from V and 5 from J; bases not matched to a gene: 2. The CDR3 length is 14 residues. Germline lookup yields CDR1 SGDLS and CDR2 YYNGEE. CDR3: CASSVSGSHNEQFF. In DNA, the CDR3 is TGTGCCAGCAGCGTAAGCGGGAGCCACAATGAGCAGTTCTTC.

The CDR3 is CASSLGGYQPQHF. The CDR3 DNA follows: TGTGCCAGCAGCTTAGGAGGGTATCAGCCCCAGCATTTT. V usage is TRBV11-2 and J usage is TRBJ1-5; D uncertain. This CDR3 region has 13 residues. Germline CDR1 and CDR2: SGHAT and FQNNGV. The V end was cut by 1 base, the J end by 5 bases, with 6 bases between.

This chain uses TRBV27 with TRBJ2-5; 8 nucleotides line up with TRBD2. Germline V gene data show CDR1 as MNHEY and CDR2 as SMNVEV (reference sequence). Trimming at V came to 4 bases and at J to 2 bases, leaving 9 bases not matched to a gene. This CDR3 is 16 amino acids long. As DNA, the CDR3 is TGTGCCAGCAGTTCCGGGGGGGCGCCAAGTCAAGAGACCCAGTACTTC. It is translated as CASSSGGAPSQETQYF.

The chain has TRBV27 and TRBJ2-1, with D perhaps matching TRBD2 (6 bases). CDR3 length: 13 residues. Germline V gene lookup returns CDR1 MNHEY and CDR2 SMNVEV (reference sequence). V was clipped by 9 bases and J by 2 bases, with 11 bases between them. CDR3 amino acids: CASWGLPYNEQFF. The CDR3, as DNA: TGTGCCAGTTGGGGACTCCCCTACAATGAGCAGTTCTTC.

This clone was observed a handful of times. The genes are TRBV5-4 and TRBJ2-6; D remains ambiguous. The CDR3 runs 16 residues. V shed 0 bases and J shed 0 bases, with 7 bases lying between them. CDR1 and CDR2 (germline): SGHNT, YYREEE (reference sequence). CDR3 protein: CASSLVQNSGANVLTF. The DNA of the CDR3 is TGTGCCAGCAGCTTGGTACAGAACTCTGGGGCCAACGTCCTGACTTTC.

The CDR3 region has the DNA TGCGCCAGCAGCGAACAGGGTGATAACTCCTACAATGAGCAGTTCTTC. It codes for CASSEQGDNSYNEQFF. The gene calls are TRBV5-1 and TRBJ2-1; tentative D call: TRBD1 (6 bases). The CDR3 consists of 16 residues. V lost 4 bases and J lost 0, with 14 bases in between. CDR1 is SGHRS, CDR2 YFSETQ, per germline.

The chain combines TRBV3-1 (or the pseudogene TRBV3-2) with TRBJ2-1; D uncertain. The CDR3 runs to 15 residues. Germline CDR1 and CDR2: LGHDT and YNNKEL (reference sequence). V was pared by 6 bases and J by 6 bases, with 18 bases between. In nucleotides, the CDR3 is TGTGCCAGCAGTCTCACTACGGCCGAAGGCAATGAGCAGTTCTTC. Translated, it gives CASSLTTAEGNEQFF.

The chain couples TRBV20-1 to TRBJ2-1; TRBD2 aligns across 7 bases. Germline CDR1 is DFQATT and CDR2 is SNEGSKA (reference sequence). CDR3 size: 15 residues. The V gene end was trimmed by 3 bases and the J gene end by 1 base; junction bases not matched to a gene: 6. CDR3 DNA sequence: TGCAGTGCTAGTCGGCTAGCGGTGTCCTACAATGAGCAGTTCTTC. Translating gives CSASRLAVSYNEQFF.

This clone was picked up one time. This chain uses TRBV5-4 with TRBJ2-5, with TRBD2 matching 9 bases. CDR3 length: 14 amino acids. CDR1 is SGHNT, CDR2 YYREEE, per germline (reference sequence). V was pared by 3 bases and J by 2 bases, with 2 bases of the junction left unmatched. In nucleotides, the CDR3 is TGTGCCAGCAGCTCGGGACTAGCACAAGAGACCCAGTACTTC. It encodes CASSSGLAQETQYF. Variable domain in full (rest from reference TRBV5-4 and TRBJ2-5): ETGVTQSPTHLIKTRGQQVTLRCSSQSGHNTVSWYQQALGQGPQFIFQYYREEENGRGNFPPRFSGLQFPNYSSELNVNALELDDSALYLCASSSGLAQETQYFGPGTRLLVL.

The gene calls are TRBV18 and TRBJ1-5; 8 positions match TRBD1. The V segment lost 4 bases and the J segment 3 bases; nucleotides outside the gene matches: 5. The CDR3 contains 15 residues. Per germline, CDR1 KGHSH and CDR2 LQKENI. The CDR3 nucleotides read TGTGCCAGCTCACGACAGACAGGGGACAATCAGCCCCAGCATTTT. It is translated as CASSRQTGDNQPQHF.

The chain combines TRBV18 with TRBJ2-3; a possible D gene is TRBD1 (7 bases). V lost 1 base, J lost 1 base, and 15 bases lay in between. Looked up from germline, CDR1 is KGHSH and CDR2 is LQKENI. There are 17 residues in the CDR3. This chain's CDR3 is CASSPRQGGEGTDTQYF. The CDR3 DNA reads TGTGCCAGCTCACCACGACAGGGAGGTGAGGGCACAGATACGCAGTATTTT.

The V gene is TRBV30, the J gene TRBJ1-6; 7 bases match TRBD1. V shed 5 bases and J 7 bases; nucleotides not matched to a gene: 11. The CDR3 covers 15 residues. From germline, CDR1 is GTSNPN and CDR2 SVGIG (reference sequence). CDR3 in DNA: TGTGCCTGGGGCCTTCTTGACAGGGAAAATTCACCCCTCCACTTT. It translates to CAWGLLDRENSPLHF. Full variable domain (remainder filled in from reference TRBV30 and TRBJ1-6): SQTIHQWPATLVQPVGSPLSLECTVEGTSNPNLYWYRQAAGRGLQLLFYSVGIGQISSEVPQNLSASRPQDRQFILSSKKLLLSDSGFYLCAWGLLDRENSPLHFGNGTRLTVT.

This chain joins TRBV5-1 and TRBJ1-1; D perhaps matches TRBD1 (5 bases). CDR1 SGHRS and CDR2 YFSETQ come from the germline V gene. The V and J ends lost 1 base and 3 bases respectively, with 13 bases between them. CDR3 length: 15 amino acids. The CDR3 loop is CASSLSNTGDTEAFF. As DNA, the CDR3 is TGCGCCAGCAGCTTGAGCAACACGGGGGACACTGAAGCTTTCTTT.

The V gene is TRBV29-1, the J gene TRBJ1-1, with D possibly being TRBD1 (6 bases). The CDR3 totals 13 residues. The germline V gene encodes CDR1 SQVTM and CDR2 ANQGSEA. Trimming cost V 6 bases and J 1 base, with 12 bases left between them. DNA of the CDR3: TGCAGCGTGGGTCTACAGGGGAACACTGAAGCTTTCTTT. The encoded protein is CSVGLQGNTEAFF.

The gene calls are TRBV29-1 and TRBJ1-1; a weak D match, TRBD1 (5 bases). The V end lost 4 bases, the J end lost 5 bases, and 14 bases lay between the germline ends. The CDR3 is 13 amino acids. CDR1 is SQVTM, CDR2 ANQGSEA, per germline. The CDR3 region has the DNA TGCAGCGTTGTGATCCAGGGTGGGACTGAAGCTTTCTTT. It translates to CSVVIQGGTEAFF. The full variable domain, with the rest looked up from reference TRBV29-1 and TRBJ1-1, is SAVISQKPSRDICQRGTSLTIQCQVDSQVTMMFWYRQQPGQSLTLIATANQGSEATYESGFVIDKFPISRPNLTFSTLTVSNMSPEDSSIYLCSVVIQGGTEAFFGQGTRLTVV.

V and J are TRBV6-5 and TRBJ1-5, with D unclear. The CDR3 runs 12 residues. Between the trimmed V and J ends, which lost 11 bases and 0 bases, there was a span of 8 bases. Germline loops: CDR1 MNHEY, CDR2 SVGAGI. CDR3 sequence: CAHTDSNQPQHF. In DNA, the CDR3 is TGTGCCCATACAGATAGCAATCAGCCCCAGCATTTT.

The chain links TRBV19 to TRBJ2-7; 10 bases align to TRBD2. The CDR3 has 15 residues. Germline CDR1 LNHDA, CDR2 SQIVND (reference sequence). V lost 5 bases and J lost 2; bases outside the gene matches: 6. CDR3 DNA sequence: TGTGCCAGTAGTCCCCAGCGGGGGGGCCCCTACGAGCAGTACTTC. As protein: CASSPQRGGPYEQYF.

The rearrangement links TRBV7-9 to TRBJ2-1, with 8 bases fitting TRBD1. Germline V lookup: CDR1 SEHNR, CDR2 FQNEAQ (reference sequence). The CDR3 runs 17 residues. Unmatched junction bases numbered 20, after V lost 7 bases and J lost 9 bases. Written as DNA, the CDR3 is TGTGCCAGCACTCTAGGGTCCCCAGGGGGCCAAATTGTTGAGCAGTTCTTC. Its protein product is CASTLGSPGGQIVEQFF.

The chain recombines TRBV15 with TRBJ2-7; the D is unclear. Trimming stripped 7 bases from V and 0 bases from J, with 13 bases between. The CDR3 runs to 14 residues. The germline V gene has CDR1 LNHNV and CDR2 YYDKDF (reference sequence). This CDR3 is CATKSGQSSYEQYF. The CDR3 DNA reads as TGTGCCACCAAGAGTGGGCAGAGCTCCTACGAGCAGTACTTC.

V is TRBV20-1 and J is TRBJ2-2, with 11 bases matching TRBD2. Germline trimming cut 3 bases from V and 3 bases from J; bases unmatched to any gene: 6. Germline V gene sequence: CDR1 DFQATT, CDR2 SNEGSKA (reference sequence). The CDR3 consists of 16 residues. The CDR3 is CSASGGTSGYTGELFF. The CDR3 nucleotides read TGCAGTGCTAGTGGGGGGACTAGCGGTTACACCGGGGAGCTGTTTTTT.

J is TRBJ1-3 and V is TRBV5-1, with 8 positions matching TRBD1. Germline values: CDR1 SGHRS, CDR2 YFSETQ. The CDR3 covers 16 residues. V gave up 2 bases and J gave up 3 bases; unmatched junction bases: 7. The CDR3, as DNA: TGCGCCAGCAGCTTAACCGACGGGACAGGTGGAAACACCATATATTTT. Its protein product is CASSLTDGTGGNTIYF. The variable domain in full, with the rest retrieved from reference TRBV5-1 and TRBJ1-3, is KAGVTQTPRYLIKTRGQQVTLSCSPISGHRSVSWYQQTPGQGLQFLFEYFSETQRNKGNFPGRFSGRQFSNSRSEMNVSTLELGDSALYLCASSLTDGTGGNTIYFGEGSWLTVV.

This clone showed up just a few times. The chain uses TRBV11-3 and TRBJ2-2, with 8 bases matching TRBD1. The germline gives CDR1 SGHNT, CDR2 YENEEA. The ends lost 5 bases at V and 6 bases at J; junction bases unmatched: 11. The CDR3 sequence is 16 residues long. CDR3 residues: CASSPRATGEAGELFF. The CDR3 DNA follows: TGTGCCAGCAGCCCACGGGCGACAGGGGAGGCCGGGGAGCTGTTTTTT.

The chain carries TRBV7-9 and TRBJ1-4, with D maybe TRBD1 (5 bases). Germline V gene sequence: CDR1 SEHNR, CDR2 FQNEAQ (reference sequence). V lost 1 base to trimming and J lost 0 bases, with 6 bases between them. This CDR3 comprises 15 residues. The CDR3 DNA reads as TGTGCCAGCAGCTTAGAGGGGACAACTAATGAAAAACTGTTTTTT. Protein sequence: CASSLEGTTNEKLFF.

This clone was counted between two and nine times. The chain is built from TRBV14 and TRBJ2-5; a weak D match, TRBD1 (6 bases). V lost 3 bases and J lost 2, with 19 bases in between. CDR1 is SGHDN and CDR2 is FVKESK in the germline V gene. The CDR3 is 17 amino acids. CDR3 nucleotides: TGTGCCAGCAGCCAGAATGTTGGGAGAGGACAGCAAGAGACCCAGTACTTC. Its translation is CASSQNVGRGQQETQYF.

This chain joins TRBV11-2 and TRBJ2-1; 8 bases are shared with TRBD2. The V and J ends lost 11 bases and 1 base, in that order; junction bases with no gene match: 10. CDR1 is SGHAT, CDR2 FQNNGV, per germline. The CDR3 has 15 residues. The CDR3 DNA follows: TGTGCCCCATCGGTCGGGGGGGCTTCCTACAATGAGCAGTTCTTC. This encodes CAPSVGGASYNEQFF.

Regarding this clone: Germline is not matched at one junction end, which may reflect a read error. The chain recombines TRBV11-2 with TRBJ2-1; 9 bases are shared with TRBD1. The germline V gene encodes CDR1 SGHAT and CDR2 FQNNGV. The CDR3 spans 15 residues. The CDR3 DNA sequence: TGTGCCAGCAGCATAGACAGGGGGGCCTACAATGAGCAGTTCTTC. Its protein product is CASSIDRGAYNEQFF.

The V and J genes are TRBV7-9 and TRBJ1-3, with D hard to call. CDR3 length equals 14 residues. Germline values: CDR1 SEHNR, CDR2 FQNEAQ (reference sequence). Trimming removed 2 bases from V and 0 bases from J, with 5 bases in between. DNA of the CDR3: TGTGCCAGCAGCTTATCAAACTCTGGAAACACCATATATTTT. Translated, it gives CASSLSNSGNTIYF.

This chain joins TRBV18 and TRBJ2-2; D not certain. The CDR3 extends over 15 amino acids. Germline CDR1 and CDR2: KGHSH and LQKENI. Trimming left V 3 bases short and J 2 bases short, with 10 bases between. The CDR3 DNA sequence: TGTGCCAGCTCACCTGACACGAAAAACACCGGGGAGCTGTTTTTT. It codes for CASSPDTKNTGELFF.